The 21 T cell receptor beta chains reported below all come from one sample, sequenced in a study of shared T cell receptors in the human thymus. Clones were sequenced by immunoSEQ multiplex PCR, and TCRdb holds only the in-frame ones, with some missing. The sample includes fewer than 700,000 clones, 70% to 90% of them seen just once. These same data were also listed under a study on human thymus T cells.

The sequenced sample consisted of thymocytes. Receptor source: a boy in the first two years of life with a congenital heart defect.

CDR3 loop: CATSRGNRGRRTGELFF. The DNA of the CDR3 is TGTGCCACCAGCAGAGGGAACAGGGGGCGCCGCACCGGGGAGCTGTTTTTT. V is TRBV15 and J is TRBJ2-2; 9 nucleotides match TRBD1. The CDR3 loop spans 17 amino acids. Germline CDR1 and CDR2: LNHNV and YYDKDF (reference sequence). J lost 4 bases, V lost 1 base, and 7 bases had no gene match. The full variable domain, its missing parts supplied by reference TRBV15 and TRBJ2-2, is DAMVIQNPRYQVTQFGKPVTLSCSQTLNHNVMYWYQQKSSQAPKLLFHYYDKDFNNEADTPDNFQSRRPNTSFCFLDIRSPGLGDTAMYLCATSRGNRGRRTGELFFGEGSRLTVL.

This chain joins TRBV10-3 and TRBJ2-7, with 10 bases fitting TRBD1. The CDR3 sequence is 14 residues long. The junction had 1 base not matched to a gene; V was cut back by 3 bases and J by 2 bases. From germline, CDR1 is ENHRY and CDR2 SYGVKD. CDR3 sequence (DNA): TGTGCCATCAGTGACGGGACAGGGGCCTACGAGCAGTACTTC. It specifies CAISDGTGAYEQYF.

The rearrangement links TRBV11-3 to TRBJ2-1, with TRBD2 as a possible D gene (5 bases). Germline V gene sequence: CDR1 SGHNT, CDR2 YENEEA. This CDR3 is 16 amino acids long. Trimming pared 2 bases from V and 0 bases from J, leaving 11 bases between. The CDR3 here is CASSLLSESSYNEQFF. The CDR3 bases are TGTGCCAGCAGCTTACTTAGCGAGAGCTCCTACAATGAGCAGTTCTTC.

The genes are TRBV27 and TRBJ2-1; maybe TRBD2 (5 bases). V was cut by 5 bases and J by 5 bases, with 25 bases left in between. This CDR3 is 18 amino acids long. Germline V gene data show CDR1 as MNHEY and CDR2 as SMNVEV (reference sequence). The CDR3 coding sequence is TGTGCCAGCAGTGGTTTACTCCCCGACTACGGTGGAGACAATGAGCAGTTCTTC. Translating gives CASSGLLPDYGGDNEQFF.

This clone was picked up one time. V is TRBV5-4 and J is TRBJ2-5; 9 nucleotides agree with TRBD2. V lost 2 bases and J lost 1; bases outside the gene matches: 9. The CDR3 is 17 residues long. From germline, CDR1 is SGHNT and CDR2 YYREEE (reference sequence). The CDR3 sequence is CASSLGSAGGVQETQYF. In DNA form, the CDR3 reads TGTGCCAGCAGCTTAGGAAGCGCGGGAGGGGTCCAAGAGACCCAGTACTTC.

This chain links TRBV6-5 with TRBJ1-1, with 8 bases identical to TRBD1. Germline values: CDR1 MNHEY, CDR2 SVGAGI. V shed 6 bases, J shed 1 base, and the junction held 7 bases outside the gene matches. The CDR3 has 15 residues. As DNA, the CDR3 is TGTGCCAGCAGCCGACAGGGGCCCTGGAACACTGAAGCTTTCTTT. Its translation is CASSRQGPWNTEAFF.

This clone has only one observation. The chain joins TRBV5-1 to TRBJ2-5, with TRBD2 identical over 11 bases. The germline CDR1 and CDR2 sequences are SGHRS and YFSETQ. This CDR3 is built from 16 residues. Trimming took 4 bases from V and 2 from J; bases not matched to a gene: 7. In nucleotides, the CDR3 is TGCGCCAGCAGCCTACTAGCGGGAGTGCGTCAAGAGACCCAGTACTTC. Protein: CASSLLAGVRQETQYF.

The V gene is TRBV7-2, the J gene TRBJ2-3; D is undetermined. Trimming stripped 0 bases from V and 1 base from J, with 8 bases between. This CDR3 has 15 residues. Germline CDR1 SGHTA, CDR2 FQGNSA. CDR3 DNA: TGTGCCAGCAGCTTAGCTAGAAACCGCACAGATACGCAGTATTTT. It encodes CASSLARNRTDTQYF.

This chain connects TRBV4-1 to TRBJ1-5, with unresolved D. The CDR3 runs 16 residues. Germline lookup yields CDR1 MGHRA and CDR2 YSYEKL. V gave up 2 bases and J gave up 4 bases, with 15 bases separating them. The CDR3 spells CASSQRARLGNQPQHF. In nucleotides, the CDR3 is TGCGCCAGCAGCCAACGAGCCAGGTTGGGTAATCAGCCCCAGCATTTT.

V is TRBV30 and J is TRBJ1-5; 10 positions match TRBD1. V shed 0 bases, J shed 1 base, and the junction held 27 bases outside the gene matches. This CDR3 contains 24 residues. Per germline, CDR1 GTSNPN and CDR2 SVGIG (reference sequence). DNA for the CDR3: TGTGCCTGGAGTGTAAAGTGGTTTAGTCGGGAGGCGACAGGGGGCGGTGGGAGCAATCAGCCCCAGCATTTT. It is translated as CAWSVKWFSREATGGGGSNQPQHF. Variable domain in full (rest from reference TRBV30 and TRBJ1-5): SQTIHQWPATLVQPVGSPLSLECTVEGTSNPNLYWYRQAAGRGLQLLFYSVGIGQISSEVPQNLSASRPQDRQFILSSKKLLLSDSGFYLCAWSVKWFSREATGGGGSNQPQHFGDGTRLSIL.

Here the CDR3 reads CAIILAGDSLHGADTQYF. CDR3 coding DNA: TGTGCCATTATACTAGCGGGAGATTCCTTACACGGTGCAGATACGCAGTATTTT. V is TRBV7-6 and J is TRBJ2-3; 11 bases fit TRBD2. V trimming: 10 bases; J trimming: 4 bases; junction bases outside the gene matches: 19. The germline V gene encodes CDR1 SGHVS and CDR2 FNYEAQ. The CDR3 is 18 residues long.

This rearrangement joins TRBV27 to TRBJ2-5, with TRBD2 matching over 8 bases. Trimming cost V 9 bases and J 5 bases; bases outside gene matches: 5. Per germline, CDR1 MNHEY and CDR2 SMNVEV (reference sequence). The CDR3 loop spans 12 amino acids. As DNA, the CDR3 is TGTGCCAGTAGCGGGGATGGGGAGACCCAGTACTTC. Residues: CASSGDGETQYF.

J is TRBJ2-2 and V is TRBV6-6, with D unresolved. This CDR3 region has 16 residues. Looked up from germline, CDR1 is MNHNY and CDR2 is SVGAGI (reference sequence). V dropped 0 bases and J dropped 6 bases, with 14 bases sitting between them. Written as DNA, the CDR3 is TGTGCCAGCAGTTACTCGGGCACAATTATGCCCGGGGAGCTGTTTTTT. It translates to CASSYSGTIMPGELFF.

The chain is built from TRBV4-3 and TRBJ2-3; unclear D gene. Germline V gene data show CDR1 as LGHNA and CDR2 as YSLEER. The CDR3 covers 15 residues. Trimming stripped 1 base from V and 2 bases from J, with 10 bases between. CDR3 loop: CASSQVAFDTDTQYF. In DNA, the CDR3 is TGCGCCAGCAGCCAAGTAGCCTTTGACACAGATACGCAGTATTTT.

In DNA, the CDR3 is TGTGCCAGCAGTGATACAGAAAGGACTATAGAGACCCAGTACTTC. It is translated as CASSDTERTIETQYF. This chain uses TRBV6-1 with TRBJ2-5, with D perhaps matching TRBD2 (6 bases). Germline V CDR1 and CDR2: MNHNS, SASEGT. CDR3 length: 15 residues. The germline V and J ends were trimmed by 3 bases and 4 bases, with 15 bases remaining between them.

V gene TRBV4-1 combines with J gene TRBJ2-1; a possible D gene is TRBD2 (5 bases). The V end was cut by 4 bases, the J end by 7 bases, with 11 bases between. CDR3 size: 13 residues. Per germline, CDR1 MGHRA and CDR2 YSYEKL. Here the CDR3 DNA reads TGCGCCAGCAGCCGGTTGAGGGTTAATGAGCAGTTCTTC. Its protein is CASSRLRVNEQFF.

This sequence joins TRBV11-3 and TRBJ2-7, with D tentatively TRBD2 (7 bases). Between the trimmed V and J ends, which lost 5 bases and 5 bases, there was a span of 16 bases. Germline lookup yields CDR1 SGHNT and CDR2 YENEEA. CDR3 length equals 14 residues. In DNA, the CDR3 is TGTGCCAGCAGCCCGTCTGGAGGGGGGGACGAGCAGTACTTC. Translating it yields CASSPSGGGDEQYF.

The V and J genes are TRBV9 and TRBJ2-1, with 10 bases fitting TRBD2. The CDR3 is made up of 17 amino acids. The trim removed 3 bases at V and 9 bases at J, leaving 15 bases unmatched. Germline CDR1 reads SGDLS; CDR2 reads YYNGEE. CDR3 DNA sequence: TGTGCCAGCAGCGCGAGGGCCTCCGGGACTAGCGAGGGTGAGCAGTTCTTC. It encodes CASSARASGTSEGEQFF.

CDR3 in DNA: TGTGCCAGCAGCATAAGACTAGCCCACTCTGGAAGCACAGATACGCAGTATTTT. Residues: CASSIRLAHSGSTDTQYF. The chain links TRBV5-6 to TRBJ2-3; 7 bases fit TRBD2. The trim removed 4 bases at V and 0 bases at J, leaving 14 bases unmatched. The CDR3 length is 18 residues. Germline-derived CDR1 and CDR2 are SGHDT and YYEEEE.

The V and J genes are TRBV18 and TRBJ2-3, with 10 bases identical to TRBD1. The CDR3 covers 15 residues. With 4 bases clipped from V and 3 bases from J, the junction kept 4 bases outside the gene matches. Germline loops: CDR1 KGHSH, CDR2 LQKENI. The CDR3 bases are TGTGCCAGCTCACTAAGGGACAGGGGAACAGATACGCAGTATTTT. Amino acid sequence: CASSLRDRGTDTQYF.

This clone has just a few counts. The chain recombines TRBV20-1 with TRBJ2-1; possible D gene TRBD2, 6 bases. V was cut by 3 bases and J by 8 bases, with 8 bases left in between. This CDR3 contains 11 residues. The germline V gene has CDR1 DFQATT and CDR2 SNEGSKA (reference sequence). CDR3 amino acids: CSARGLDEQFF. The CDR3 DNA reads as TGCAGTGCTAGGGGACTCGATGAGCAGTTCTTC.